Below, 20 T cell receptor beta chains from the same sample are listed, as sequenced in a study of blood T cell repertoires in COVID-19. Some clones are missing from TCRdb's copy, which holds only in-frame ones; the method was immunoSEQ multiplex PCR. This table holds hundreds of thousands of clones, 75% to 90% found once. Sequencing input: PBMCs or T cells enriched from blood (not recorded which). Receptors were obtained from a man aged 35 to 55 who had recovered from COVID-19.

The CDR3 sequence: CASSRQGRYGYTF. CDR3 coding DNA: TGTGCCAGCAGCCGACAGGGGCGCTATGGCTACACCTTC. The rearrangement links TRBV6-2 or TRBV6-3 to TRBJ1-2; 8 nucleotides match TRBD1. With 6 bases clipped from V and 4 bases from J, the junction kept 4 bases outside the gene matches. The length of the CDR3 is 13 residues. Germline-derived CDR1 and CDR2 are MNHEY and SVGEGT.

V usage is TRBV5-1 and J usage is TRBJ1-3, with unresolved D. Germline CDR1 and CDR2: SGHRS and YFSETQ. CDR3 length: 16 residues. Trimming removed 2 bases from V and 0 bases from J, with 12 bases in between. The CDR3 reads CASSFDQVRSGNTIYF. CDR3 in DNA: TGCGCCAGCAGCTTCGATCAGGTTCGCTCTGGAAACACCATATATTTT.

This chain connects TRBV18 to TRBJ2-7; 10 bases match TRBD2. This CDR3 spans 17 amino acids. V dropped 6 bases and J dropped 3; count of bases not matched to a gene: 14. The V gene's germline CDR1 is KGHSH and CDR2 LQKENI. The CDR3 loop is CASSPPNALAGFYEQYF. The CDR3, as DNA: TGTGCCAGCTCCCCGCCTAACGCACTAGCGGGATTCTACGAGCAGTACTTC.

The genes are TRBV28 and TRBJ2-7; 8 bases match TRBD1. CDR1 is MDHEN, CDR2 SYDVKM, per germline. This CDR3 is 16 amino acids long. The trim removed 2 bases at V and 4 bases at J, leaving 10 bases unmatched. CDR3 protein: CASSLTRTGNRYEQYF. The CDR3 DNA is TGTGCCAGCAGTTTAACTCGGACAGGGAATAGGTACGAGCAGTACTTC.

Notes on this clone: One end of the junction is discordant with germline, which a read error may explain. The V and J genes are TRBV6-1 and TRBJ2-5; no firm D call. Germline assignment: CDR1 MNHNS and CDR2 SASEGT. This CDR3 comprises 12 residues. The CDR3 here is CASSEARSTPYF. Written as DNA, the CDR3 is TGTGCCAGCAGTGAAGCGCGAAGTACCCCGTACTTC.

The chain carries TRBV18 and TRBJ2-1, with 7 bases that match TRBD1. Trimming at V came to 2 bases and at J to 0 bases, leaving 7 bases not matched to a gene. This CDR3 is built from 17 residues. In germline, CDR1 is KGHSH, CDR2 LQKENI. The CDR3 here is CASSPRDRQSSYNEQFF. CDR3 sequence (DNA): TGTGCCAGCTCACCAAGGGACAGACAGAGCTCCTACAATGAGCAGTTCTTC. Variable domain in full (rest from reference TRBV18 and TRBJ2-1): NAGVMQNPRHLVRRRGQEARLRCSPMKGHSHVYWYRQLPEEGLKFMVYLQKENIIDESGMPKERFSAEFPKEGPSILRIQQVVRGDSAAYFCASSPRDRQSSYNEQFFGPGTRLTVL.

This clone was observed once. The gene calls are TRBV6-5 and TRBJ1-2, with TRBD1 as a possible D gene (5 bases). With 5 bases removed from V and 6 bases from J, the gap between germline ends came to 13 bases. CDR3 length: 13 residues. CDR1 is MNHEY and CDR2 is SVGAGI in the germline V gene. Here the CDR3 reads CASSPRGLDGYTF. The CDR3 DNA follows: TGTGCCAGCAGTCCACGGGGACTGGATGGCTACACCTTC.

V gene TRBV28 combines with J gene TRBJ1-1, with 9 bases identical to TRBD1. The germline gives CDR1 MDHEN, CDR2 SYDVKM. The CDR3 loop spans 15 amino acids. V shed 4 bases, J shed 6 bases, and the junction held 9 bases outside the gene matches. DNA for the CDR3: TGTGCCAGCAGTTCCCTCTCGGGACAGGGCGCTGAAGCTTTCTTT. It specifies CASSSLSGQGAEAFF.

CDR3 amino acids: CASRMTGDNTEAFF. In DNA, the CDR3 is TGTGCCAGCAGGATGACAGGAGATAACACTGAAGCTTTCTTT. The rearrangement joins TRBV6-4 to TRBJ1-1; tentatively, D is TRBD1 (6 bases). The V end lost 6 bases, the J end lost 2 bases, and 13 bases lay between the germline ends. The CDR3 contains 14 residues. Germline V gives CDR1 MRHNA, CDR2 SNTAGT.

The gene calls are TRBV9 and TRBJ1-2, with 11 bases that match TRBD1. V gave up 4 bases and J gave up 7 bases; unmatched junction bases: 3. Looked up from germline, CDR1 is SGDLS and CDR2 is YYNGEE. There are 13 residues in the CDR3. CDR3 nucleotide sequence: TGTGCCAGCAGCCCCGGGACAGGGGGTGGCTACACCTTC. It encodes CASSPGTGGGYTF.

Here the CDR3 DNA reads TGTGCCAGCAGCCCGGGACAGGGGATGGGCTACACCTTC. Translated: CASSPGQGMGYTF. The chain carries TRBV4-2 and TRBJ1-2, with 10 bases matching TRBD1. The CDR3 totals 13 residues. Germline-derived CDR1 and CDR2 are LGHNA and YNFKEQ. After removal of 4 bases from V and 8 bases from J, the junction contained 4 bases not matched to a gene.

This clone has just a few counts. This chain uses TRBV6-5 with TRBJ2-1, with 10 bases identical to TRBD1. Germline trimming cut 3 bases from V and 4 bases from J; bases unmatched to any gene: 6. Germline assignment: CDR1 MNHEY and CDR2 SVGAGI. The CDR3 extends over 16 amino acids. The CDR3 DNA sequence: TGTGCCAGCAGTTATGGTCGGACAGGGGGGTACAATGAGCAGTTCTTC. Protein sequence: CASSYGRTGGYNEQFF.

The chain employs TRBV18 and TRBJ2-7, with a tentative D call TRBD2 (6 bases). CDR1 and CDR2 (germline): KGHSH, LQKENI. V dropped 3 bases and J dropped 5 bases, with 11 bases sitting between them. There are 13 residues in the CDR3. The CDR3 here is CASSPLAFHEQYF. The CDR3 DNA reads TGTGCCAGCTCACCGCTAGCGTTCCACGAGCAGTACTTC.

The chain links TRBV5-1 to TRBJ2-3; D is unclear. The germline gives CDR1 SGHRS, CDR2 YFSETQ. The CDR3 has 13 amino acids. The ends were cut back, 4 bases at V and 1 base at J, with 7 bases in the middle. Written as DNA, the CDR3 is TGCGCCAGCAGCCCACCAGGCACAGATACGCAGTATTTT. The encoded protein is CASSPPGTDTQYF.

The CDR3 nucleotides read TGCGCCAGCAGCGGGGGACTAGCGGGAGATTTCACAGATACGCAGTATTTT. Residues: CASSGGLAGDFTDTQYF. This rearrangement joins TRBV4-1 to TRBJ2-3; TRBD2 matches 14 bases. The germline gives CDR1 MGHRA, CDR2 YSYEKL. J gave up 2 bases and V 5 bases, and 6 bases lay outside the gene matches. The CDR3 consists of 17 residues.

J is TRBJ2-7 and V is TRBV30, with no clear D. The CDR3 has 12 residues. Trimming left V 4 bases short and J 1 base short, with 8 bases between. The germline V gene has CDR1 GTSNPN and CDR2 SVGIG (reference sequence). The CDR3 reads CAWTGESYEQYF. CDR3 bases: TGTGCCTGGACAGGCGAGTCCTACGAGCAGTACTTC.

The V call is TRBV29-1, the J call TRBJ1-2; 9 nucleotides align to TRBD1. V lost 6 bases and J lost 2; bases outside the gene matches: 4. The CDR3 is 13 amino acids. CDR1 and CDR2 from the germline V gene are SQVTM and ANQGSEA. Here the CDR3 DNA reads TGCAGCGTCCCCGGGACAGGGAACTATGGCTACACCTTC. It specifies CSVPGTGNYGYTF. The full variable domain, in which reference TRBV29-1 and TRBJ1-2 provide the parts outside the CDR3, is SAVISQKPSRDICQRGTSLTIQCQVDSQVTMMFWYRQQPGQSLTLIATANQGSEATYESGFVIDKFPISRPNLTFSTLTVSNMSPEDSSIYLCSVPGTGNYGYTFGSGTRLTVV.

The V gene is TRBV29-1, the J gene TRBJ2-1; D possibly corresponds to TRBD2 (6 bases). Germline lookup yields CDR1 SQVTM and CDR2 ANQGSEA. This CDR3 spans 14 amino acids. The ends were cut back, 6 bases at V and 5 bases at J, with 17 bases in the middle. DNA for the CDR3: TGCAGCGTGCGGGGCGTCGGAAGACACAATGAGCAGTTCTTC. It codes for CSVRGVGRHNEQFF.

CDR3 residues: CSVEEMASLPRETQYF. In DNA, the CDR3 is TGCAGCGTTGAAGAGATGGCCTCACTGCCGAGGGAGACCCAGTACTTC. The gene calls are TRBV29-1 and TRBJ2-5; D is unresolved. The V end lost 0 bases, the J end lost 5 bases, and 19 bases lay between the germline ends. This CDR3 is built from 16 residues. Germline V gene data show CDR1 as SQVTM and CDR2 as ANQGSEA.

The rearrangement links TRBV13 to TRBJ1-2, with TRBD1 matching over 11 bases. J lost 2 bases, V lost 5 bases, and 22 bases had no gene match. There are 21 residues in the CDR3. Per the germline V gene, CDR1 is PRHDT and CDR2 is FYEKMQ (reference sequence). In nucleotides, the CDR3 is TGTGCCAGCAGCCAAGTGGGGGGACAGGGGGTTTACCTTCCTAAAAACTATGGCTACACCTTC. Translated, it gives CASSQVGGQGVYLPKNYGYTF.